These 15 T cell receptor beta chains came from one sample sequenced in a study of blood T cell repertoires in COVID-19. Some clones are missing from TCRdb's copy, which holds only in-frame ones; the method was immunoSEQ multiplex PCR. The sample yields some 49,000 clones, approximately 80% seen once. Sequences were obtained from peripheral blood. The receptors were gathered from a woman aged 80 or over with COVID-19, enrolled during active disease.

The rearrangement uses TRBV6-5 and TRBJ1-4; a weak D match, TRBD1 (6 bases). Looked up from germline, CDR1 is MNHEY and CDR2 is SVGAGI. Trimming took off 6 bases at V and 8 bases at J, with 16 bases between the two ends. The CDR3 runs to 14 residues. The CDR3 region is CASSQPRGEEKLFF. The CDR3 bases are TGTGCCAGCAGCCAACCCAGGGGAGAGGAAAAACTGTTTTTT.

V usage is TRBV5-6 and J usage is TRBJ2-2; tentative D call: TRBD2 (5 bases). Germline CDR1 reads SGHDT; CDR2 reads YYEEEE. The CDR3 runs to 17 residues. Trimming left V 1 base short and J 6 bases short, with 19 bases between. The CDR3 DNA reads TGTGCCAGCAGCTTGTTTGAGGGTAGAATGTTACCCGGGGAGCTGTTTTTT. This gives the protein CASSLFEGRMLPGELFF.

The chain couples TRBV19 to TRBJ2-3; 7 nucleotides agree with TRBD1. There are 15 residues in the CDR3. V lost 5 bases to trimming and J lost 1 base; unmatched junction nucleotides: 6. Germline lookup yields CDR1 LNHDA and CDR2 SQIVND (reference sequence). CDR3 loop: CASSGTGVGTDTQYF. The DNA of the CDR3 is TGTGCCAGTAGTGGCACAGGGGTAGGCACAGATACGCAGTATTTT.

This rearrangement joins TRBV5-1 to TRBJ2-7; 10 bases match TRBD2. This CDR3 has 15 residues. Germline-derived CDR1 and CDR2 are SGHRS and YFSETQ. Unmatched junction bases numbered 8, after V lost 1 base and J lost 7 bases. CDR3 coding DNA: TGCGCCAGCAGCTTGCGGACTAGCGGATGGTGGGAGCAGTACTTC. It is translated as CASSLRTSGWWEQYF.

The V gene is TRBV4-1, the J gene TRBJ1-1, with D hard to call. Per germline, CDR1 MGHRA and CDR2 YSYEKL. Trimming pared 3 bases from V and 4 bases from J, leaving 18 bases between. This CDR3 spans 16 amino acids. DNA of the CDR3: TGCGCCAGCAGCCAGATTGGCCGTCGGGTTGGCACTGAAGCTTTCTTT. The encoded protein is CASSQIGRRVGTEAFF.

V gene TRBV5-4 combines with J gene TRBJ2-3, with a weak D call TRBD2 (7 bases). The CDR3 length is 15 residues. The germline V gene encodes CDR1 SGHNT and CDR2 YYREEE (reference sequence). Trimming took 2 bases from V and 0 from J, leaving 10 bases between them. This CDR3 reads CASSLGGGSTDTQYF. CDR3 nucleotides: TGTGCCAGCAGCTTAGGGGGGGGGAGCACAGATACGCAGTATTTT.

The rearrangement joins TRBV5-5 to TRBJ1-5; D not certain. This CDR3 comprises 13 residues. Per germline, CDR1 SGHKS and CDR2 YYEKEE (reference sequence). V dropped 5 bases and J dropped 6 bases, with 12 bases sitting between them. The CDR3 nucleotides read TGTGCCAGCAGTCGACATGTGACTCAGCCCCAGCATTTT. It specifies CASSRHVTQPQHF.

This clone was observed a few times. The rearrangement uses TRBV5-6 and TRBJ2-1, with 10 positions matching TRBD2. The CDR3 spans 17 residues. V shed 4 bases and J 1 base; nucleotides not matched to a gene: 8. Germline assignment: CDR1 SGHDT and CDR2 YYEEEE. DNA of the CDR3: TGTGCCAGCAGCCTCCTCCTAGCGGGAGTGTCCTACAATGAGCAGTTCTTC. Its translation is CASSLLLAGVSYNEQFF.

The rearrangement uses TRBV9 and TRBJ2-1, with D perhaps TRBD1 (6 bases). CDR1 and CDR2 from the germline V gene are SGDLS and YYNGEE. CDR3 length: 12 residues. Trimming removed 4 bases at V and 5 bases at J, with 7 bases between. CDR3 sequence: CASSRQDNEQFF. CDR3 coding DNA: TGTGCCAGCAGCAGACAGGACAATGAGCAGTTCTTC.

This rearrangement joins TRBV7-3 to TRBJ1-2; unclear D gene. This CDR3 comprises 13 residues. Germline V CDR1 and CDR2: SGHTA, FQGTGA. Between the trimmed V and J ends, which lost 5 bases and 4 bases, there was a span of 11 bases. Here the CDR3 DNA reads TGTGCCAGCAGCCCACGCCGGGGCTATGGCTACACCTTC. Translated: CASSPRRGYGYTF.

By share, this clone counts as medium-sized. The chain combines TRBV6-2 or TRBV6-3 with TRBJ2-4, with TRBD2 identical over 13 bases. CDR3 length: 21 amino acids. V dropped 6 bases and J dropped 2; count of bases not matched to a gene: 19. Germline V gene lookup returns CDR1 MNHEY and CDR2 SVGEGT. In DNA form, the CDR3 reads TGTGCCAGCAGCCCCATTTTAAGAAGGACTAGCGGGAGTTGGTCCAAAAACATTCAGTACTTC. It specifies CASSPILRRTSGSWSKNIQYF.

The rearrangement links TRBV12-5 to TRBJ2-1, with TRBD2 identical over 11 bases. J gave up 3 bases and V 3 bases, and 1 base lay outside the gene matches. This CDR3 comprises 15 residues. The germline V gene has CDR1 LGHNT and CDR2 FRNRAP. In DNA form, the CDR3 reads TGTGCTAGTGGTTTTAGCGGGAGGGGCTACAATGAGCAGTTCTTC. As protein: CASGFSGRGYNEQFF.

V and J are TRBV19 and TRBJ2-2, with D possibly being TRBD2 (6 bases). V gave up 11 bases and J gave up 1 base, with 8 bases separating them. CDR3 size: 12 residues. Germline loops: CDR1 LNHDA, CDR2 SQIVND (reference sequence). The CDR3 DNA reads as TGTGCCGGGGGGAAGAACACCGGGGAGCTGTTTTTT. Residues: CAGGKNTGELFF.

The V and J genes are TRBV9 and TRBJ2-1; a possible D gene is TRBD2 (5 bases). With 0 bases removed from V and 6 bases from J, the gap between germline ends came to 13 bases. The CDR3 is 15 residues long. Germline loops: CDR1 SGDLS, CDR2 YYNGEE. The CDR3 region is CASSVAGSVGNEQFF. The CDR3 coding sequence is TGTGCCAGCAGCGTAGCGGGTAGCGTCGGCAATGAGCAGTTCTTC. The whole variable domain, filled in from reference TRBV9 and TRBJ2-1, reads DSGVTQTPKHLITATGQRVTLRCSPRSGDLSVYWYQQSLDQGLQFLIQYYNGEERAKGNILERFSAQQFPDLHSELNLSSLELGDSALYFCASSVAGSVGNEQFFGPGTRLTVL.

The chain joins TRBV5-6 to TRBJ2-5, with 8 positions matching TRBD2. CDR3 length: 15 amino acids. Trimming took 2 bases from V and 5 from J; bases not matched to a gene: 8. The germline V gene has CDR1 SGHDT and CDR2 YYEEEE. The CDR3 loop reads CASSFPAGEPETQYF. For the CDR3, the DNA is TGTGCCAGCAGCTTCCCAGCGGGAGAGCCGGAGACCCAGTACTTC.